One and the same sample provided the 8 T cell receptor beta chains below, sequenced in a study of shared clonotypes between healthy human individuals. Sequencing used immunoSEQ multiplex PCR; TCRdb keeps in-frame clones, though not all of them. The data contain around 2.5 million clones, approximately 93% of them singletons. Input material: naive CD4+ T cells from PBMCs. Subset denoted: CD45RA+ positively selected. The source is a man between 18 and 35 years old in good health. Some clones in this sample may be carry-over from other donors' samples.

This clone has a single count. The chain uses TRBV28 and TRBJ1-1; a possible D gene is TRBD1 (6 bases). The length of the CDR3 is 12 residues. Per the germline V gene, CDR1 is MDHEN and CDR2 is SYDVKM. With 1 base removed from V and 8 bases from J, the gap between germline ends came to 8 bases. CDR3 in amino acids: CASSLLRGEAFF. In nucleotides, the CDR3 is TGTGCCAGCAGTTTATTGAGGGGGGAAGCTTTCTTT.

J is TRBJ2-1 and V is TRBV2; 9 nucleotides match TRBD1. CDR1 and CDR2 from the germline V gene are SNHLY and FYNNEI. This CDR3 has 17 residues. Unmatched junction bases numbered 15, after V lost 5 bases and J lost 7 bases. The CDR3 bases are TGTGCCAGCAGTTATGACAGGGGGTCCGTTGCGAGGAATGAGCAGTTCTTC. The encoded protein is CASSYDRGSVARNEQFF.

This clone was seen a handful of times. Other DNA sequences in the sample encode the same CDR3. The rearrangement joins TRBV6-5 to TRBJ1-1; D unclear. Germline-derived CDR1 and CDR2 are MNHEY and SVGAGI. This CDR3 is built from 11 residues. Trimming pared 8 bases from V and 4 bases from J, leaving 8 bases between. The CDR3: CASRSGTEAFF. DNA of the CDR3: TGTGCCAGCCGATCCGGCACTGAAGCTTTCTTT.

Notes on this clone: Within the sample, other DNA sequences also encode this same CDR3. The genes are TRBV7-3 and TRBJ2-1; 7 positions match TRBD1. Germline CDR1 is SGHTA and CDR2 is FQGTGA. The CDR3 has 15 amino acids. V was pared by 5 bases and J by 1 base, with 5 bases of the junction left unmatched. The CDR3 loop reads CASSLGTASYNEQFF. As DNA, the CDR3 is TGTGCCAGCAGCCTCGGGACAGCGTCCTACAATGAGCAGTTCTTC.

The rearrangement links TRBV7-9 to TRBJ2-5; D gene ambiguous. Germline V CDR1 and CDR2: SEHNR, FQNEAQ (reference sequence). Deletions cut 3 bases from V and 1 base from J, with 12 bases between. The CDR3 is 15 residues long. CDR3 amino acids: CASSFAGSSQETQYF. The CDR3 bases are TGTGCCAGCAGCTTCGCAGGTTCATCCCAAGAGACCCAGTACTTC.

On this clone: Other DNA sequences of this sample code for an identical CDR3. The V gene is TRBV5-4, the J gene TRBJ1-2, with D unresolved. Trimming took off 4 bases at V and 8 bases at J, with 15 bases between the two ends. The CDR3 totals 13 residues. The V gene's germline CDR1 is SGHNT and CDR2 YYREEE (reference sequence). The chain's CDR3 is CASSRPERQGYTF. CDR3 DNA: TGTGCCAGCAGCAGGCCGGAGAGGCAGGGCTACACCTTC.

This chain links TRBV5-1 with TRBJ1-1; 8 positions agree with TRBD1. CDR1 and CDR2 (germline): SGHRS, YFSETQ. The CDR3 sequence is 15 residues long. Trimming cost V 4 bases and J 4 bases; bases outside gene matches: 9. Here the CDR3 DNA reads TGCGCCAGCAGCCCTAGGACAGGGCTGGGCACTGAAGCTTTCTTT. Amino acid sequence: CASSPRTGLGTEAFF.

As DNA, the CDR3 is TGTGCCAGCAGTTACCCATCCGGGACAGGGGGCGAGCAGTACTTC. The encoded protein is CASSYPSGTGGEQYF. J is TRBJ2-7 and V is TRBV6-5, with 11 positions matching TRBD1. Germline-derived CDR1 and CDR2 are MNHEY and SVGAGI. V trimming: 2 bases; J trimming: 6 bases; junction bases outside the gene matches: 6. CDR3 length: 15 amino acids.